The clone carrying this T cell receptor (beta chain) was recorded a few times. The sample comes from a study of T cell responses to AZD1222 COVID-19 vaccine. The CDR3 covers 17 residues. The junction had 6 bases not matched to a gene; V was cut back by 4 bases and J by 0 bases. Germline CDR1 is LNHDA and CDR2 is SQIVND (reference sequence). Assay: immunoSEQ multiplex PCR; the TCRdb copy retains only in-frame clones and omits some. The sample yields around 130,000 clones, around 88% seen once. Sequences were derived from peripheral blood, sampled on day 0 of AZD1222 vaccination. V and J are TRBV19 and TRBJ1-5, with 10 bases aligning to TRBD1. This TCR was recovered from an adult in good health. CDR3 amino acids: CASSRTGGPFSNQPQHF. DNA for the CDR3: TGTGCCAGTAGTAGGACAGGGGGGCCTTTTAGCAATCAGCCCCAGCATTTT.